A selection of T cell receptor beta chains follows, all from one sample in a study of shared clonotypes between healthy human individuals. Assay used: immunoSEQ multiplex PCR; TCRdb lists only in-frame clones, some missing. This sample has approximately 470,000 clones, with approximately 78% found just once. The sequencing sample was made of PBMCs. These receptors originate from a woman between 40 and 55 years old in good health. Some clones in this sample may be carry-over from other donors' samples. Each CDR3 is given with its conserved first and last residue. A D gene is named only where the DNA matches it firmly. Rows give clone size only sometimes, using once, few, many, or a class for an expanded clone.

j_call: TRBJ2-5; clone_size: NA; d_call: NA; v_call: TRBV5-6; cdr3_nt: TGTGCCAGCAGCTTAAGCCACCTCCGAGGGGAGACCCAGTACTTC; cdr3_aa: CASSLSHLRGETQYF
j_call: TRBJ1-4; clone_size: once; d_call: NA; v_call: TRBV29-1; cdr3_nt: TGCAGCGTAGGCCTACAGGGTTCCCTCACTAATGAAAAACTGTTTTTT; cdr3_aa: CSVGLQGSLTNEKLFF
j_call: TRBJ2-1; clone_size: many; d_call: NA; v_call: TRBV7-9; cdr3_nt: TGTGCCAGCAGCCCCGGGCCGTTTGAGGGCAACAATGAGCAGTTCTTC; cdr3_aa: CASSPGPFEGNNEQFF
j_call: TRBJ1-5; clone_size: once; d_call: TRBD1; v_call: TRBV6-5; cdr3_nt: TGTGCCAGCAGTCCCACAGGGGGGAGAAATCAGCCCCAGCATTTT; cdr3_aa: CASSPTGGRNQPQHF
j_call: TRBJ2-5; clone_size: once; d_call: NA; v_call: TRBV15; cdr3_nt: TGTGCCACCAGCAGAGAATTGGGAGAGACCCAGTACTTC; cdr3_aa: CATSRELGETQYF
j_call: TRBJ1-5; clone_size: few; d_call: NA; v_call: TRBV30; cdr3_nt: TGTGCCTGGAGTGTTGGGGCACGCAATCAGCCCCAGCATTTT; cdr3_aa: CAWSVGARNQPQHF
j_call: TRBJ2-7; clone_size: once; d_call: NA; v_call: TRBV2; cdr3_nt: TGTGCCAGCAGTGAAAGATCGGGCTACAGCTCCTACGAGCAGTACTTC; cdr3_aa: CASSERSGYSSYEQYF
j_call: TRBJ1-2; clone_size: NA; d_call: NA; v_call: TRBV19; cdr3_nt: TGTGCCAGTCTCTCGCCTGGAGGCTATGGCTACACCTTC; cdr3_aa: CASLSPGGYGYTF
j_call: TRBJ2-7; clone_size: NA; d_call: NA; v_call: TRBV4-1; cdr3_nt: TGCGCCAGCAGCCAAGACTTTCCCAGGGTCTCCGAGCAGTACTTC; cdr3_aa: CASSQDFPRVSEQYF
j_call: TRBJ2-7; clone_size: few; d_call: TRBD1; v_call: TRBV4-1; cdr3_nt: TGCGCCAGCGCCCTGCACGGTGGGACAGGGGTCTACGAGCAGTACTTC; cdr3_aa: CASALHGGTGVYEQYF
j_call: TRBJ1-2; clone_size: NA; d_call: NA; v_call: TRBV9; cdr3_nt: TGTGCCAGCAGCGTAGGAGTTTTTACGGGCAGGGATTCCTATGGCTACACCTTC; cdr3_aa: CASSVGVFTGRDSYGYTF
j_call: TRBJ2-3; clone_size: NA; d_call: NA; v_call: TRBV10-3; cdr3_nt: TGTGCCATCAGTCTCGGGACTCCATCAACAGATACGCAGTATTTT; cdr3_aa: CAISLGTPSTDTQYF
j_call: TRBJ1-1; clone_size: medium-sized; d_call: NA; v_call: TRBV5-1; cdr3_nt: TGCGCCAGCAGCAGGCTGACAGGGAACACTGAAGCTTTCTTT; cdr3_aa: CASSRLTGNTEAFF
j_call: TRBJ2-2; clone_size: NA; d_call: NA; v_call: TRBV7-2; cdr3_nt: TGTGCCAGCAGCCCCTCGTCGGGCACCGGGGAGCTGTTTTTT; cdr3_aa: CASSPSSGTGELFF
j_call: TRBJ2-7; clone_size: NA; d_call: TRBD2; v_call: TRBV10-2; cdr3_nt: TGCGCCAGCAGTGACTATGGACTAGCGGGAGCGGTGACCTACGAGCAGTACTTC; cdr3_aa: CASSDYGLAGAVTYEQYF
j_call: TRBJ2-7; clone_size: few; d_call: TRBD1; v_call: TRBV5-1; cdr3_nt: TGCGCCAGCAGCTTGCGCGGCAGGGGGCACGAGCAGTACTTC; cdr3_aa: CASSLRGRGHEQYF
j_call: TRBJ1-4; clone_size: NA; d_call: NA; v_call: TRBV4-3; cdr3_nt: TGCGCCAGCAGCCAAAGGGGGGGTACAACTAATGAAAAACTGTTTTTT; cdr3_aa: CASSQRGGTTNEKLFF
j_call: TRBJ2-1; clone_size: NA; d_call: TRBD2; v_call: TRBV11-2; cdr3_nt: TGTGCCAGCAGCCCAAGCGGGAGTAGCTACAATGAGCAGTTCTTC; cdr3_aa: CASSPSGSSYNEQFF
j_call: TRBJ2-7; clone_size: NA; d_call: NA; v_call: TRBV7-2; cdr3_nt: TGTGCCAGCAGCTTAGAGCCTTGGCCGGGTCGCGAGCAGTACTTC; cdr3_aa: CASSLEPWPGREQYF
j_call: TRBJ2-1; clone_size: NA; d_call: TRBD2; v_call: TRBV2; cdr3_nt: TGTGCCAGCAGTGAAACTGGAGCGGGAGGGGCCTACAATGAGCAGTTCTTC; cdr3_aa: CASSETGAGGAYNEQFF
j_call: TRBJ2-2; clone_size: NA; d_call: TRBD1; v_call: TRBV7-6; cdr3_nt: TGTGCCAGCAGCAAACGGGGGACAGGGGGCTTTAACGGGGAGCTGTTTTTT; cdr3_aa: CASSKRGTGGFNGELFF
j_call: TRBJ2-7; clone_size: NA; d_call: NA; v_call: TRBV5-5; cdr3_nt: TGTGCCAGCAGCTTGGCCAGGGCCGACTACGAGCAGTACTTC; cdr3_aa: CASSLARADYEQYF
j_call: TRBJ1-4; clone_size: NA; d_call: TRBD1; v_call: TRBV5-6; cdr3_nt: TGTGCCAGCAGCCTCCGACAGGGTCAAGCTAATGAAAAACTGTTTTTT; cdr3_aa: CASSLRQGQANEKLFF
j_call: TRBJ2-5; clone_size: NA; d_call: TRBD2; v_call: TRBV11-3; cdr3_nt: TGTGCCAGCAGCTACCGGACTAGCGGGAGAGGAGGAGAGACCCAGTACTTC; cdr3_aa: CASSYRTSGRGGETQYF
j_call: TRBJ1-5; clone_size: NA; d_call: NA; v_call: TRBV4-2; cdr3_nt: TGTGCCAGCAGCCAAGAGGGAGGTTTGCAGCCCCAGCATTTT; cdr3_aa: CASSQEGGLQPQHF
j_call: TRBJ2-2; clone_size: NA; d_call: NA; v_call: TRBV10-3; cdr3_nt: TGTGCCATCACCCAAACAGGGGAGGGTACCGGGGAGCTGTTTTTT; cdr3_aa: CAITQTGEGTGELFF
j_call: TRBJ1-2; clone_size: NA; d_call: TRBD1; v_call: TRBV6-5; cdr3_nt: TGTGCCAGCAGTTACGCCGAAGGACAGGGAAACTATGGCTACACCTTC; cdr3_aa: CASSYAEGQGNYGYTF
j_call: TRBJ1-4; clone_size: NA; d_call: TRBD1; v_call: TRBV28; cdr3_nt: TGTGCCAGCAGTTCCCATCCATTCCAGACAGGGGGCAGGAAGGCTAATGAAAAACTGTTTTTT; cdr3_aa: CASSSHPFQTGGRKANEKLFF
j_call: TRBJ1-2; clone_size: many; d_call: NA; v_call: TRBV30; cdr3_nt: TGTGCCTGGAGTGTTGGGGGCCCCTATGGCTACACCTTC; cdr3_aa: CAWSVGGPYGYTF
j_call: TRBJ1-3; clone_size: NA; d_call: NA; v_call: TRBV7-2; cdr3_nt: TGTGCCAGCAGCTTAGACACTGCTGTGAACACCATATATTTT; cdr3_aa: CASSLDTAVNTIYF
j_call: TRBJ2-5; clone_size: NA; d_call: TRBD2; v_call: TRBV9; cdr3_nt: TGTGCCAGCAGCGTCGGTAGCGGGGAGACCCAGTACTTC; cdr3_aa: CASSVGSGETQYF
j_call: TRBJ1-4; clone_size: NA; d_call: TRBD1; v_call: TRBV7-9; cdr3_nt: TGTGCCAGCAGGTTACGTTCAGGGGGGAATGAAAAACTGTTTTTT; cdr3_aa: CASRLRSGGNEKLFF
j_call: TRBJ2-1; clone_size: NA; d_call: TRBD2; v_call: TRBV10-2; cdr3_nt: TGCGCCAGCAGACTAGCGGGAGGGTTAGGCAATGAGCAGTTCTTC; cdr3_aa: CASRLAGGLGNEQFF
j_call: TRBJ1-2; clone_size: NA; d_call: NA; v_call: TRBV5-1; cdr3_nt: TGCGCCAGCAGCTTGGGGAGTAACTATGGCTACACCTTC; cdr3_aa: CASSLGSNYGYTF
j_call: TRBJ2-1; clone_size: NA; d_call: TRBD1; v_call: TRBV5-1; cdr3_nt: TGCGCCAGCAGCTTACAGGGGGAAACTACGCACAATGAGCAGTTCTTC; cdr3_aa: CASSLQGETTHNEQFF
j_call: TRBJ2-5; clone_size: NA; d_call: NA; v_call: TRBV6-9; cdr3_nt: TGTGCCAGCAGAGATAGAGGTCCGGGCCCTAGAGAGACCCAGTACTTC; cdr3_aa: CASRDRGPGPRETQYF
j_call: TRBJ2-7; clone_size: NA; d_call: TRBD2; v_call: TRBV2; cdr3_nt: TGTGCCAGCAGCGTACTAGCGGGAGCCCCCTACGAGCAGTACTTC; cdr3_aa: CASSVLAGAPYEQYF
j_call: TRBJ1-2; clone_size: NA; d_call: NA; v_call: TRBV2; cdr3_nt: TGTGCCAGCAGTGAAAGCTCCGGGTATGGTGGCTACACCTTC; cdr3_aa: CASSESSGYGGYTF
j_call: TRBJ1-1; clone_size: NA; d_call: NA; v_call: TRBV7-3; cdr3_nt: TGTGCCAGCAGCTTAGGGGGAGGGTTAAACACTGAAGCTTTCTTT; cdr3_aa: CASSLGGGLNTEAFF
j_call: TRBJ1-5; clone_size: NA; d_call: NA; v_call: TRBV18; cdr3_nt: TGTGCCAGCTCACCTCGGCCATACCAGCCCCAGCATTTT; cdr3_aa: CASSPRPYQPQHF
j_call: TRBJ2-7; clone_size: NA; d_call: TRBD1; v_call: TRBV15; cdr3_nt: TGTGCCACCAGCATCTACAGGGGCGAGCAGTACTTC; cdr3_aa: CATSIYRGEQYF
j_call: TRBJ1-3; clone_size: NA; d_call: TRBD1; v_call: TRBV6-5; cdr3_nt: TGTGCCGTAAGAGGGGGCTATGGAAACACCATATATTTT; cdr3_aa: CAVRGGYGNTIYF
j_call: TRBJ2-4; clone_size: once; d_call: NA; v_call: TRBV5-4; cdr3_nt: TGTGCCAGCAGCTTGGGCCCACCCGGGGCCAAAAACATTCAGTACTTC; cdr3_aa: CASSLGPPGAKNIQYF
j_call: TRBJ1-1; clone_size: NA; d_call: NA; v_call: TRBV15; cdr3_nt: TGTGCCACCAGCTTACTTGGGGGAGCTGGTGAAGCTTTCTTT; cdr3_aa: CATSLLGGAGEAFF
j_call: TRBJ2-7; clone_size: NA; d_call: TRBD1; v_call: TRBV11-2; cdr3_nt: TGTGCCAGCAGCCCGCGACCTTGGGGACAGGGATCCTACGAGCAGTACTTC; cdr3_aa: CASSPRPWGQGSYEQYF
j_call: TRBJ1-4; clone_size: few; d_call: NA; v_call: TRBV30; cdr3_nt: TGTGCCTGGGGGACATTGGAAAAACTGTTTTTT; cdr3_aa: CAWGTLEKLFF
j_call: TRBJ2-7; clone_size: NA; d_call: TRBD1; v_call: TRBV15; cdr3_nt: TGTGCCACCAGCGGGCCTCAGGGACAGAGAGCCTACGAGCAGTACTTC; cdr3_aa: CATSGPQGQRAYEQYF
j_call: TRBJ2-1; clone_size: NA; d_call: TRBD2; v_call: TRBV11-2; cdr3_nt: TGTGCCAGCATATTCCGGGACTACTCCTACAATGAGCAGTTCTTC; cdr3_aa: CASIFRDYSYNEQFF
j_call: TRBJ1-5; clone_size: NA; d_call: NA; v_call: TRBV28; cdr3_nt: TGTGCCAGCAGTCAGAGCAATCAGCCCCAGCATTTT; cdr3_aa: CASSQSNQPQHF
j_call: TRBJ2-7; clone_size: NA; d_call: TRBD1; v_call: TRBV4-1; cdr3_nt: TGCGCCAGCAGCCAAGATAGGACAGGGATTTACGAGCAGTACTTC; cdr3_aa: CASSQDRTGIYEQYF
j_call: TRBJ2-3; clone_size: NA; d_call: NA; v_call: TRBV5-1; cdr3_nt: TGCGCCAGCAGCACGGCCGGGACGCCAGATACGCAGTATTTT; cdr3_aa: CASSTAGTPDTQYF
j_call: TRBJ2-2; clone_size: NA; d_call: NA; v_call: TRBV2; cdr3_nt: TGTGCCGGCGGGACGGACGCTCGAAGGGAGCTGTTTTTT; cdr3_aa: CAGGTDARRELFF
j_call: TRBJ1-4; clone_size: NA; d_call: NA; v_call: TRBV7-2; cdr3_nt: TGTGCCAGCAGCCCCCAGAGTCTGTCGAATGAAAAACTGTTTTTT; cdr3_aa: CASSPQSLSNEKLFF
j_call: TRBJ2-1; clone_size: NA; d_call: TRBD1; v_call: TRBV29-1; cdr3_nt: TGCAGCGGAACAGGGGCCAATGAGCAGTTCTTC; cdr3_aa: CSGTGANEQFF